A selection of T cell receptor beta chains follows, all from one sample in a study of T cells after yellow fever vaccination. TCRdb re-analysed the 5' RACE reads in MiXCR, keeping a single row per CDR3 protein. The table lists some 350,000 distinct CDR3 sequences, approximately 4.2% of them singletons. The material was PBMCs, obtained 5 days after the yellow fever booster vaccination. These receptors came from a man aged 18 to 35 who received the YFV17D yellow fever vaccine. CDR3s include the opening cysteine and the closing phenylalanine or tryptophan. The order of the fields is CDR3 DNA, CDR3 protein, J gene, clone size, V gene, D gene. A D gene is named only where the DNA matches it firmly. Rows may omit the clone size; those that give it use once, few, many or a size class.

cdr3_nt: TGTGCCAGCAGCTTAGTATCCCCTAGATTTCACGAGCAGTACTTC
cdr3_aa: CASSLVSPRFHEQYF
j_call: TRBJ2-7
clone_size: many
v_call: TRBV7-2
d_call: .

cdr3_nt: TGTGCCAGCAGCCCCGGGACCTCGAACACCGGGGAGCTGTTTTTT
cdr3_aa: CASSPGTSNTGELFF
j_call: TRBJ2-2
clone_size: few
v_call: TRBV12-3/TRBV12-4
d_call: .

cdr3_nt: TGCAGCGCTACGGACCCGGGAGTCTACAATGAGCAGTTCTTC
cdr3_aa: CSATDPGVYNEQFF
j_call: TRBJ2-1
clone_size: few
v_call: TRBV29-1
d_call: .

cdr3_nt: TGCAGCGTTGAAGATACGGCTAGCGGGGGGACCGTCGGCTACGAGCAGTACTTC
cdr3_aa: CSVEDTASGGTVGYEQYF
j_call: TRBJ2-7
clone_size: .
v_call: TRBV29-1
d_call: TRBD2

cdr3_nt: TGTGCCAGCAGTCCCAGCGGGGGTGGAAACATTCAGTACTTC
cdr3_aa: CASSPSGGGNIQYF
j_call: TRBJ2-4
clone_size: few
v_call: TRBV12-3/TRBV12-4
d_call: TRBD2

cdr3_nt: TGTGCCAGCAGTTCCATGGGGGACAGGGGCTACACCTTC
cdr3_aa: CASSSMGDRGYTF
j_call: TRBJ1-2
clone_size: many
v_call: TRBV6-6
d_call: TRBD1

cdr3_nt: TGTGCCAGCAGCTTAGGGCTAGGGGCAGGGTGGTCACCCCTCCACTTT
cdr3_aa: CASSLGLGAGWSPLHF
j_call: TRBJ1-6
clone_size: few
v_call: TRBV7-2
d_call: .

cdr3_nt: TGCGCCAGCACGTTGGGATACAGGGGATCAGATACGCAGTATTTT
cdr3_aa: CASTLGYRGSDTQYF
j_call: TRBJ2-3
clone_size: few
v_call: TRBV23-1
d_call: TRBD1

cdr3_nt: TGTGCCAGCAGCCCGTCCTACGAGCAGTACTTC
cdr3_aa: CASSPSYEQYF
j_call: TRBJ2-7
clone_size: many
v_call: TRBV7-9
d_call: .

cdr3_nt: TGTGCCAGCTCGCCAGGGGGCCAAGACAATGAGCAGTTCTTC
cdr3_aa: CASSPGGQDNEQFF
j_call: TRBJ2-1
clone_size: .
v_call: TRBV18
d_call: TRBD1

cdr3_nt: TGTGCCAGCAGCCCTGAGGGGTTCCTTAGCAATCAGCCCCAGCATTTT
cdr3_aa: CASSPEGFLSNQPQHF
j_call: TRBJ1-5
clone_size: .
v_call: TRBV5-5
d_call: .

cdr3_nt: TGTGCCAGCAGTCATGGGACCGTTAATGAAAAACTGTTTTTT
cdr3_aa: CASSHGTVNEKLFF
j_call: TRBJ1-4
clone_size: few
v_call: TRBV28
d_call: .

cdr3_nt: TGTGCCAGTAGTATCGGCTATGGCTACACCTTC
cdr3_aa: CASSIGYGYTF
j_call: TRBJ1-2
clone_size: .
v_call: TRBV19
d_call: .

cdr3_nt: TGTGCCAGCAGCCGCCGCAGATCGAGCTCTGGAAACACCATATATTTT
cdr3_aa: CASSRRRSSSGNTIYF
j_call: TRBJ1-3
clone_size: few
v_call: TRBV7-9
d_call: .

cdr3_nt: TGTGCCAGCAGTCGGACTTTAGTCACCGGGGAGCTGTTTTTT
cdr3_aa: CASSRTLVTGELFF
j_call: TRBJ2-2
clone_size: .
v_call: TRBV12-3/TRBV12-4
d_call: .

cdr3_nt: TGCAGCCTCTCGGACAGGGGGGGCACTGAAGCTTTCTTT
cdr3_aa: CSLSDRGGTEAFF
j_call: TRBJ1-1
clone_size: few
v_call: TRBV29-1
d_call: TRBD1

cdr3_nt: TGTGCCAGCAGCTTTATCCGTGGGACTGAAGCTTTCTTT
cdr3_aa: CASSFIRGTEAFF
j_call: TRBJ1-1
clone_size: .
v_call: TRBV7-3
d_call: .

cdr3_nt: TGTGCCAGCAGCTTAGCTAGCGGGGGGCTTACCTACAATGAGCAGTTCTTC
cdr3_aa: CASSLASGGLTYNEQFF
j_call: TRBJ2-1
clone_size: .
v_call: TRBV7-8
d_call: TRBD2

cdr3_nt: TGTGCCAGCATGCAAGCGGGGGGCGGTCACGAGCAGTACTTC
cdr3_aa: CASMQAGGGHEQYF
j_call: TRBJ2-7
clone_size: few
v_call: TRBV6-5
d_call: TRBD2

cdr3_nt: TGTGCCAGCAGCTTGGAGGGGGGAGCCCTCTACTATGGCTACACCTTC
cdr3_aa: CASSLEGGALYYGYTF
j_call: TRBJ1-2
clone_size: few
v_call: TRBV7-2
d_call: .

cdr3_nt: TGCGCCAGCAGCAAGGACGGCGTCGGGAGCAATCAGCCCCAGCATTTT
cdr3_aa: CASSKDGVGSNQPQHF
j_call: TRBJ1-5
clone_size: many
v_call: TRBV5-1
d_call: .

cdr3_nt: TGTGCCAGTAGTTACCCGGAACTATTTGCCTATGGCTACACCTTC
cdr3_aa: CASSYPELFAYGYTF
j_call: TRBJ1-2
clone_size: few
v_call: TRBV19
d_call: .

cdr3_nt: TGTGCCAGCAGTTTCACTAGCGGGGGGGCAGATACGCAGTATTTT
cdr3_aa: CASSFTSGGADTQYF
j_call: TRBJ2-3
clone_size: many
v_call: TRBV6-6
d_call: TRBD2

cdr3_nt: TGCAGTCAAGACCGCAGGGACACAGATACGCAGTATTTT
cdr3_aa: CSQDRRDTDTQYF
j_call: TRBJ2-3
clone_size: .
v_call: TRBV20-1
d_call: .

cdr3_nt: TGCAGTGCCAGGCGAGAGCGGGGTTACACCGGGGAGCTGTTTTTT
cdr3_aa: CSARRERGYTGELFF
j_call: TRBJ2-2
clone_size: many
v_call: TRBV20-1
d_call: TRBD2

cdr3_nt: TGTGCCAGCAGCTCGAAGCCATGGGGCTTAGGCTATGGCTACACCTTC
cdr3_aa: CASSSKPWGLGYGYTF
j_call: TRBJ1-2
clone_size: many
v_call: TRBV7-2
d_call: .

cdr3_nt: TGCAGCGTTGGAATGGGACAGGGGTGGCAAGAGACCCAGTACTTC
cdr3_aa: CSVGMGQGWQETQYF
j_call: TRBJ2-5
clone_size: .
v_call: TRBV29-1
d_call: TRBD1

cdr3_nt: TGTGCCAGCAGCCAAGATCGCACAGGAACGGGGGTCACCCTCCACTTT
cdr3_aa: CASSQDRTGTGVTLHF
j_call: TRBJ1-6
clone_size: few
v_call: TRBV4-2
d_call: .

cdr3_nt: TGTGCCAGCAGCAATGTCCTAGCGGGGAGCACAGATACGCAGTATTTT
cdr3_aa: CASSNVLAGSTDTQYF
j_call: TRBJ2-3
clone_size: .
v_call: TRBV11-1
d_call: TRBD2

cdr3_nt: TGTGCCAGCAGCTTATGGCCAGGGGTATCCACTGAAGCTTTCTTT
cdr3_aa: CASSLWPGVSTEAFF
j_call: TRBJ1-1
clone_size: few
v_call: TRBV7-2
d_call: .

cdr3_nt: TGTGCCAGCAGGGCGACACCCGGCTCCCATAATTCACCCCTCCACTTT
cdr3_aa: CASRATPGSHNSPLHF
j_call: TRBJ1-6
clone_size: .
v_call: TRBV6-6
d_call: .

cdr3_nt: TGTGCCAGCGGCAGCATGAACACTGAAGCTTTCTTT
cdr3_aa: CASGSMNTEAFF
j_call: TRBJ1-1
clone_size: many
v_call: TRBV7-2
d_call: .

cdr3_nt: TGCAGTGCCGCCGGGACAACTAACACCGGGGAGCTGTTTTTT
cdr3_aa: CSAAGTTNTGELFF
j_call: TRBJ2-2
clone_size: many
v_call: TRBV20-1
d_call: .

cdr3_nt: TGTGCCAGCAGTCGTTACAGGGGGCCCAATCAGCCCCAGCATTTT
cdr3_aa: CASSRYRGPNQPQHF
j_call: TRBJ1-5
clone_size: many
v_call: TRBV7-2
d_call: TRBD1

cdr3_nt: TGCGCCAGCAGCCCCCTCGGGCGACGGGCGGATAACACTGAAGCTTTCTTT
cdr3_aa: CASSPLGRRADNTEAFF
j_call: TRBJ1-1
clone_size: many
v_call: TRBV5-1
d_call: .

cdr3_nt: TGTGCCAGCTCACCGGGACAGGGGAGCTCTGGAAACACCATATATTTT
cdr3_aa: CASSPGQGSSGNTIYF
j_call: TRBJ1-3
clone_size: .
v_call: TRBV18
d_call: TRBD1

cdr3_nt: TGTGCCACCAGCAGAGATAGAGGGGGTGGGACTAACTATGGCTACACCTTC
cdr3_aa: CATSRDRGGGTNYGYTF
j_call: TRBJ1-2
clone_size: .
v_call: TRBV15
d_call: .

cdr3_nt: TGCAGTGTGGGGCAAGCTTTCTTT
cdr3_aa: CSVGQAFF
j_call: TRBJ1-1
clone_size: few
v_call: TRBV20-1
d_call: .

cdr3_nt: TGTGCCAGCAGTCCATCTCGGGGGATGAACACTGAAGCTTTCTTT
cdr3_aa: CASSPSRGMNTEAFF
j_call: TRBJ1-1
clone_size: many
v_call: TRBV12-3/TRBV12-4
d_call: .

cdr3_nt: TGCAGTGCTAACCCGAGCGGGGGTACTTACAATGAGCAGTTCTTC
cdr3_aa: CSANPSGGTYNEQFF
j_call: TRBJ2-1
clone_size: .
v_call: TRBV20-1
d_call: TRBD2

cdr3_nt: TGTGCCAGCACCACCAGGGACAGACTTAACTATGGCTACACCTTC
cdr3_aa: CASTTRDRLNYGYTF
j_call: TRBJ1-2
clone_size: .
v_call: TRBV27
d_call: TRBD1

cdr3_nt: TGCGCCAGCAGCCAAGCTTCGGGGTATGGTTACACCTTC
cdr3_aa: CASSQASGYGYTF
j_call: TRBJ1-2
clone_size: .
v_call: TRBV4-3
d_call: .

cdr3_nt: TGCAGTGCTAGACCGGGGGACTTCTCCTACAATGAGCAGTTCTTC
cdr3_aa: CSARPGDFSYNEQFF
j_call: TRBJ2-1
clone_size: .
v_call: TRBV20-1
d_call: .

cdr3_nt: TGTGCCAGCAGGAACGAGGTCAATGAGCAGTTCTTC
cdr3_aa: CASRNEVNEQFF
j_call: TRBJ2-1
clone_size: .
v_call: TRBV6-1
d_call: .